Described below is a single T cell receptor (beta chain) sequence and its context. The sample comes from a study of T cell changes during pregnancy in multiple sclerosis. Clones were read by immunoSEQ multiplex PCR, and TCRdb kept only the in-frame ones, dropping some. The sample shows 69,000 or so clones, almost 95% of them seen only once. The specimen comprised peripheral blood, sampled before pregnancy. This TCR came from a female donor with multiple sclerosis, enrolled in a pregnancy study.

CDR3 sequence reads: CSVALRGDTEAFF. CDR3 DNA: TGCAGCGTTGCCCTCCGCGGGGACACTGAAGCTTTCTTT. The rearrangement uses TRBV29-1 and TRBJ1-1; D remains unclear. Germline V lookup: CDR1 SQVTM, CDR2 ANQGSEA. Trimming took off 4 bases at V and 3 bases at J, with 12 bases between the two ends. The CDR3 length is 13 residues.